These 21 T cell receptor beta chains were sequenced from one sample in a study of beta chain features in type 1 diabetes. Study-wide results and caveats: A moderate, significant TCRB CDR3 shortening appeared in type 1 diabetes across four CD4+ subsets.

Their antigens remain unidentified. cDNA synthesis used the whole RNA isolate, giving expressed TCRB sequences. Libraries were prepared by immunoSEQ multiplex PCR; TCRdb keeps only in-frame clonotypes and omits some of them. The data contain about 660,000 clones, 11% to 15% of them singletons. The sample taken for sequencing was naive CD4+ T cells from blood. The receptors come from a man younger than 35 with type 1 diabetes.

The chain joins TRBV5-1 to TRBJ1-5; 9 nucleotides match TRBD1. V was clipped by 0 bases and J by 4 bases; unmatched bases: 2. This CDR3 spans 15 amino acids. In germline, CDR1 is SGHRS, CDR2 YFSETQ. The DNA of the CDR3 is TGCGCCAGCAGCTTGGGGACAGGGGAAAATCAGCCCCAGCATTTT. Translating gives CASSLGTGENQPQHF.

This clone was found a few times. The chain recombines TRBV5-4 with TRBJ2-6; the match to TRBD1 covers 11 bases. This CDR3 has 18 amino acids. The V gene's germline CDR1 is SGHNT and CDR2 YYREEE (reference sequence). The ends lost 4 bases at V and 4 bases at J; junction bases unmatched: 10. CDR3 coding DNA: TGTGCCAGCAGCGCAAGGACAGGGGGCGCGCCCGGGGCCAACGTCCTGACTTTC. It encodes CASSARTGGAPGANVLTF.

This clone was detected a few times. The rearrangement uses TRBV4-2 and TRBJ2-4; D ambiguous. Germline V lookup: CDR1 LGHNA, CDR2 YNFKEQ. Trimming took 0 bases from V and 9 from J, leaving 9 bases between them. This CDR3 has 13 residues. CDR3 nucleotides: TGTGCCAGCAGCCAAGATCGCTTGGGCATTCAGTACTTC. It encodes CASSQDRLGIQYF.

This chain uses TRBV11-2 with TRBJ1-4, with a possible D match to TRBD1 (6 bases). The germline CDR1 and CDR2 sequences are SGHAT and FQNNGV. The length of the CDR3 is 17 residues. V lost 5 bases and J lost 3, with 19 bases in between. CDR3 bases: TGTGCCAGCAGCCAAGCTGCCGTCAGGGGTCCTAATGAAAAACTGTTTTTT. Its translation is CASSQAAVRGPNEKLFF.

The chain uses TRBV29-1 and TRBJ1-5, with D unclear. The CDR3 loop spans 14 amino acids. Trimming removed 6 bases at V and 2 bases at J, with 14 bases between. From germline, CDR1 is SQVTM and CDR2 ANQGSEA. The CDR3 nucleotides are TGCAGCGTCAAATCAAAGGCGGGCAATCAGCCCCAGCATTTT. Translated, it gives CSVKSKAGNQPQHF.

This clone showed up just a few times. The J gene is TRBJ1-4, the V gene TRBV4-3; TRBD1 matches at 8 bases. The CDR3 sequence is 14 residues long. Germline V CDR1 and CDR2: LGHNA, YSLEER. Losses at the gene ends were 1 base for V and 6 bases for J; bases not matched to a gene: 1. The CDR3 loop reads CASSQGTGYEKLFF. The CDR3 DNA follows: TGCGCCAGCAGCCAAGGGACAGGGTATGAAAAACTGTTTTTT.

V gene TRBV30 combines with J gene TRBJ2-2; the D call may be TRBD1 or TRBD2 (6 bases each). With 0 bases removed from V and 8 bases from J, the gap between germline ends came to 19 bases. The CDR3 length is 16 residues. Germline V gene lookup returns CDR1 GTSNPN and CDR2 SVGIG (reference sequence). For the CDR3, the DNA is TGTGCCTGGAGTGTACGGTTCGGGGGCGCTTCTGGGGAGCTGTTTTTT. Encoded protein: CAWSVRFGGASGELFF. Based on the CDR3 plus reference TRBV30 and TRBJ2-2, the full variable domain is SQTIHQWPATLVQPVGSPLSLECTVEGTSNPNLYWYRQAAGRGLQLLFYSVGIGQISSEVPQNLSASRPQDRQFILSSKKLLLSDSGFYLCAWSVRFGGASGELFFGEGSRLTVL.

The rearrangement joins TRBV18 to TRBJ2-1; no firm D call. The CDR3 sequence is 14 residues long. The V end lost 2 bases, the J end lost 7 bases, and 12 bases lay between the germline ends. The germline gives CDR1 KGHSH, CDR2 LQKENI. Here the CDR3 reads CASSPGRFGNEQFF. CDR3 nucleotides: TGTGCCAGCTCACCAGGACGATTTGGTAATGAGCAGTTCTTC.

The chain combines TRBV5-4 with TRBJ2-7; TRBD2 matches at 11 bases. This CDR3 region has 16 residues. Germline V CDR1 and CDR2: SGHNT, YYREEE (reference sequence). V gave up 4 bases and J gave up 0 bases; unmatched junction bases: 6. CDR3 nucleotides: TGTGCCAGCAGCAAAGGAGGGACTAGCGGCTCCTACGAGCAGTACTTC. This translates into CASSKGGTSGSYEQYF.

This clone was picked up a small number of times. The rearrangement joins TRBV28 to TRBJ2-7; D gene uncertain. There are 13 residues in the CDR3. The germline gives CDR1 MDHEN, CDR2 SYDVKM. The germline V and J ends were trimmed by 8 bases and 5 bases, with 16 bases remaining between them. The CDR3 loop is CASSDVTSDEQYF. The CDR3 bases are TGTGCCAGCTCAGACGTGACGTCGGACGAGCAGTACTTC.

Details on this clone: Other DNA sequences within the sample encode an identical CDR3. The chain employs TRBV30 and TRBJ2-7; possible D gene TRBD1, 6 bases. CDR3 size: 12 residues. CDR1 and CDR2 (germline): GTSNPN, SVGIG (reference sequence). V dropped 2 bases and J dropped 6 bases, with 11 bases sitting between them. CDR3 residues: CAWSPQGSEQYF. The CDR3 DNA sequence: TGTGCCTGGAGTCCACAGGGATCCGAGCAGTACTTC.

A remark on this clone: A much larger clonotype is one base distant, so this may be a read error. The same CDR3 can be traced to other DNA sequences in this sample. The CDR3 sequence is CASSFQETQYF. Here the CDR3 DNA reads TGTGCCAGCAGCTTTCAGGAGACCCAGTACTTC. This chain links TRBV7-2 with TRBJ2-5; D unresolved. CDR1 and CDR2 (germline): SGHTA, FQGNSA. This CDR3 is built from 11 residues. V gave up 3 bases and J gave up 5 bases, with 4 bases separating them.

This clone turned up a few times. V usage is TRBV9 and J usage is TRBJ2-4; the D gene is possibly TRBD1 (7 bases). V lost 4 bases, J lost 6 bases, and 23 bases lay in between. The CDR3 sequence is 17 residues long. Germline V gene lookup returns CDR1 SGDLS and CDR2 YYNGEE. The CDR3 nucleotides read TGTGCCAGCAGCCCAGGAGGGGGCCCGGGGGTGCGAAACATTCAGTACTTC. As protein: CASSPGGGPGVRNIQYF.

The V and J genes are TRBV10-3 and TRBJ2-1, with 13 bases aligning to TRBD2. CDR3 length: 18 residues. The V gene's germline CDR1 is ENHRY and CDR2 SYGVKD. Unmatched junction bases numbered 9, after V lost 7 bases and J lost 0 bases. CDR3 residues: CAITWTSGGLSSYNEQFF. CDR3 in DNA: TGTGCCATCACCTGGACTAGCGGGGGACTTAGCTCCTACAATGAGCAGTTCTTC.

This chain connects TRBV30 to TRBJ2-7; 7 bases align to TRBD1. V shed 4 bases, J shed 7 bases, and the junction held 4 bases outside the gene matches. Per the germline V gene, CDR1 is GTSNPN and CDR2 is SVGIG (reference sequence). The CDR3 has 11 amino acids. CDR3 sequence (DNA): TGTGCCTGGACTGACAGGGAAGAGCAGTACTTC. Translation: CAWTDREEQYF.

The table lists this clone with a few counts. The same CDR3 is also encoded by other DNA sequences in this sample. This sequence joins TRBV29-1 and TRBJ2-1; D perhaps matches TRBD2 (5 bases). The germline V gene has CDR1 SQVTM and CDR2 ANQGSEA. This CDR3 contains 12 residues. V was trimmed by 4 bases and J by 3 bases, leaving 7 bases between them. The CDR3 spells CSVGRDYNEQFF. The DNA of the CDR3 is TGCAGCGTTGGCCGGGACTACAATGAGCAGTTCTTC.

In its sample, this clone was seen a few times. The chain employs TRBV2 and TRBJ2-3, with 13 bases matching TRBD2. After removal of 5 bases from V and 6 bases from J, the junction contained 8 bases not matched to a gene. The length of the CDR3 is 16 residues. Germline CDR1 SNHLY, CDR2 FYNNEI. The CDR3 loop reads CASSPRTSGGFDTQYF. CDR3 DNA sequence: TGTGCCAGCAGTCCACGGACTAGCGGGGGCTTTGATACGCAGTATTTT.

The chain uses TRBV6-5 and TRBJ2-3; D unclear. Trimming cost V 2 bases and J 2 bases, with 5 bases left between them. The length of the CDR3 is 13 residues. The germline V gene encodes CDR1 MNHEY and CDR2 SVGAGI. Here the CDR3 DNA reads TGTGCCAGCAGTTACCCACTCACAGATACGCAGTATTTT. It is translated as CASSYPLTDTQYF.

This clone showed up just a few times. The chain is built from TRBV18 and TRBJ1-1; D not certain. Germline assignment: CDR1 KGHSH and CDR2 LQKENI. V was shortened by 2 bases and J by 2 bases, with 6 bases between the two germline ends. The CDR3 totals 13 residues. In nucleotides, the CDR3 is TGTGCCAGCTCACCAATAGACAACACTGAAGCTTTCTTT. Amino acids: CASSPIDNTEAFF.

At least ten counts were recorded for this clone. The V gene is TRBV9, the J gene TRBJ2-4, with no clear D. The CDR3 has 12 residues. V was trimmed by 4 bases and J by 12 bases, leaving 14 bases between them. Per the germline V gene, CDR1 is SGDLS and CDR2 is YYNGEE. CDR3 residues: CASSTSTGHQYF. Here the CDR3 DNA reads TGTGCCAGCAGCACCTCTACGGGCCATCAGTACTTC.

This clone was seen a handful of times. The J gene is TRBJ1-1, the V gene TRBV30; D perhaps matches TRBD1 (5 bases). CDR3 length: 12 residues. CDR1 is GTSNPN and CDR2 is SVGIG in the germline V gene (reference sequence). V lost 3 bases and J 7 bases, leaving 12 bases between the germline ends. The DNA of the CDR3 is TGTGCCTGGAGACGGGACCGGGATGAAGCTTTCTTT. Protein: CAWRRDRDEAFF.